This T cell receptor beta chain was obtained from a study of Graves' ophthalmopathy and Graves' hyperthyroidism. This clonotype was observed many times. The TCR beta CDR3 regions underwent amplification from RNA transcripts. After a first-round RT-PCR with HTBI primers, a second-round multiplex PCR was run. TCRdb re-called the multiplex PCR reads through MiXCR, storing one row per CDR3 protein. Found here are about 400,000 distinct CDR3 sequences, around 20% of them singletons; the top ten hold about 1.6%. The CDR3 runs 17 residues. Germline V gene data show CDR1 as MDHEN and CDR2 as SYDVKM. With V trimmed by 0 bases and J by 2 bases, 9 bases remained unmatched.

This chain joins TRBV28 and TRBJ2-5; 7 bases line up with TRBD1. The receptor was isolated from a woman younger than 35 with Graves' ophthalmopathy. Material for sequencing was peripheral blood. CDR3 sequence: CASSLWGQGVNQETQYF. The CDR3 DNA sequence: TGTGCCAGCAGTTTATGGGGCCAGGGGGTGAATCAAGAGACCCAGTACTTC. The variable domain in full, with the rest retrieved from reference TRBV28 and TRBJ2-5, is DVKVTQSSRYLVKRTGEKVFLECVQDMDHENMFWYRQDPGLGLRLIYFSYDVKMKEKGDIPEGYSVSREKKERFSLILESASTNQTSMYLCASSLWGQGVNQETQYFGPGTRLLVL.